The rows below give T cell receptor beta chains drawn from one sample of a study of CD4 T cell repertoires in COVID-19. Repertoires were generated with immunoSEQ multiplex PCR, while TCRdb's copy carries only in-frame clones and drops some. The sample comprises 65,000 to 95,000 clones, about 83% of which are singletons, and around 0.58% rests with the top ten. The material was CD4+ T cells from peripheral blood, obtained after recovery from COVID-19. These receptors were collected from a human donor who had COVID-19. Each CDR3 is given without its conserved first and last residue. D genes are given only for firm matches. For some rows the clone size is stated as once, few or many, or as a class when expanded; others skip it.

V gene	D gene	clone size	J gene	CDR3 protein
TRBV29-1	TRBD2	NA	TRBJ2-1	SGSDGGAEQF
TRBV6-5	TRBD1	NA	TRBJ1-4	ASSTGTGVNEKLF
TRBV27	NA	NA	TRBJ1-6	ASSFYSQGNNSPLH
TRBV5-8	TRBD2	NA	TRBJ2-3	ASSSRAGGQDTQY
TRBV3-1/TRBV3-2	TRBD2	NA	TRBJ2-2	ASKRGPSTGELF
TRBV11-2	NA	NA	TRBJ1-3	ASSSTGSGNTIY
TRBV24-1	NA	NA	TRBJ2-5	ATSGGLAQY
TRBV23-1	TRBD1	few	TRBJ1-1	ASSRPGFPRDRGPENTEAF
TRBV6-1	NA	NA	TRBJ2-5	ASSDVGGPTARQETQY
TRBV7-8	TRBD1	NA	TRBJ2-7	ASRKSGTGGAEQY
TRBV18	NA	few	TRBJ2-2	ASSPQGRLDTGELF